This entry features one T cell receptor (beta chain) sequence. The data originate from a study of blood T cell repertoires in COVID-19. Losses at the gene ends were 4 bases for V and 0 bases for J; bases not matched to a gene: 2. CDR3 length: 15 residues. Per germline, CDR1 KGHSH and CDR2 LQKENI. The method was immunoSEQ multiplex PCR; TCRdb's version includes in-frame clones alone and lacks a portion of them. The sample holds nearly 200,000 clones; 80% to 85% are singletons and the top ten take roughly 7%. Specimen: PBMCs or T cells enriched from blood (not recorded which). The TCR originated in a man in his forties who had recovered from COVID-19. The chain joins TRBV18 to TRBJ1-5; 8 bases agree with TRBD1. CDR3 sequence reads: CASSLTGDSNQPQHF. CDR3 nucleotides: TGTGCCAGCTCACTGACAGGGGATAGCAATCAGCCCCAGCATTTT.